The 27 T cell receptor beta chains listed next were all sequenced from one sample in a study of blood T cell repertoires in COVID-19. Clones were sequenced by immunoSEQ multiplex PCR, and TCRdb holds only the in-frame ones, with some missing. The table includes fewer than 150,000 clones, approximately 78% detected once. The specimen was peripheral blood. These receptors were taken from a woman aged 80 or over with acute or convalescent COVID-19.

The gene calls are TRBV4-1 and TRBJ2-1, with 8 bases lining up with TRBD1. CDR1 is MGHRA, CDR2 YSYEKL, per germline. J gave up 7 bases and V 4 bases, and 12 bases lay outside the gene matches. The CDR3 contains 16 residues. The CDR3 bases are TGCGCCAGCAGCCCCCCCTCCCAGGGGGCTTGGAATGAGCAGTTCTTC. The encoded protein is CASSPPSQGAWNEQFF.

The V gene is TRBV28, the J gene TRBJ1-1; D is unclear. The germline V gene encodes CDR1 MDHEN and CDR2 SYDVKM. V lost 8 bases to trimming and J lost 0 bases, with 16 bases between them. The CDR3 is 15 residues long. The CDR3 here is CASGLTVGMNTEAFF. CDR3 bases: TGTGCCAGCGGACTCACAGTAGGCATGAACACTGAAGCTTTCTTT.

The chain has TRBV18 and TRBJ1-2; D gene uncertain. This CDR3 contains 16 residues. Germline V gene lookup returns CDR1 KGHSH and CDR2 LQKENI. Trimming removed 0 bases from V and 4 bases from J, with 15 bases in between. In nucleotides, the CDR3 is TGTGCCAGCTCACCACCGACACCGGGAAGCAGCTATGGCTACACCTTC. Residues: CASSPPTPGSSYGYTF. Using reference TRBV18 and TRBJ1-2 for the parts outside the CDR3, the full variable domain is NAGVMQNPRHLVRRRGQEARLRCSPMKGHSHVYWYRQLPEEGLKFMVYLQKENIIDESGMPKERFSAEFPKEGPSILRIQQVVRGDSAAYFCASSPPTPGSSYGYTFGSGTRLTVV.

The chain carries TRBV19 and TRBJ1-3; the D gene is possibly TRBD1 (6 bases). Germline CDR1 LNHDA, CDR2 SQIVND (reference sequence). The CDR3 loop spans 15 amino acids. V was cut by 5 bases and J by 3 bases, with 14 bases left in between. The CDR3 region has the DNA TGTGCCAGTAGTCCTTCAGGGGCTGGTGGAAACACCATATATTTT. It yields the protein CASSPSGAGGNTIYF.

Here the CDR3 DNA reads TGTGCCAGCAGCGGGTCCGGGGGGCACAATGAGCAGTTCTTC. Encoded protein: CASSGSGGHNEQFF. The chain has TRBV5-4 and TRBJ2-1, with a tentative D call TRBD2 (7 bases). Germline CDR1 and CDR2: SGHNT and YYREEE (reference sequence). The CDR3 covers 14 residues. Trimming took 4 bases from V and 5 from J, leaving 13 bases between them.

The chain employs TRBV30 and TRBJ2-5; 7 positions agree with TRBD2. The CDR3 totals 14 residues. The V gene's germline CDR1 is GTSNPN and CDR2 SVGIG (reference sequence). The junction had 2 bases not matched to a gene; V was cut back by 0 bases and J by 1 base. This CDR3 is CAWSVVAGQETQYF. The CDR3 nucleotides are TGTGCCTGGAGTGTAGTAGCGGGCCAAGAGACCCAGTACTTC.

This clone was seen a few times. The chain has TRBV15 and TRBJ1-1, with D possibly TRBD1 on 5 matching bases. The CDR3 covers 15 residues. Looked up from germline, CDR1 is LNHNV and CDR2 is YYDKDF (reference sequence). Trimming took 0 bases from V and 4 from J, leaving 12 bases between them. In nucleotides, the CDR3 is TGTGCCACCAGCAGAGAGGGGCTTCGCTCCACTGAAGCTTTCTTT. Residues: CATSREGLRSTEAFF.

The gene calls are TRBV10-1 and TRBJ2-4; D not resolved. The germline gives CDR1 WNHNN, CDR2 SYGVQD (reference sequence). V lost 3 bases to trimming and J lost 0 bases, with 9 bases between them. There are 15 residues in the CDR3. The CDR3 DNA reads TGCGCCAGCAGTGACAGTTTTCTAGCCAAAAACATTCAGTACTTC. Its protein product is CASSDSFLAKNIQYF.

The chain joins TRBV21-1 to TRBJ1-6; TRBD1 reflects the table's D call only, with no check against the DNA. TRBV21-1 is a pseudogene locus. The CDR3 spans 18 residues. The CDR3 loop is CASSPRHVLSSYNSPLHF. The CDR3 bases are TGTGCCAGCAGCCCCCGACACGTTCTGAGCTCCTATAATTCACCCCTCCACTTT.

This clone was detected only once. This chain links TRBV28 with TRBJ2-5; 8 bases match TRBD1. Germline values: CDR1 MDHEN, CDR2 SYDVKM. CDR3 length: 13 residues. Trimming at V came to 7 bases and at J to 5 bases, leaving 6 bases not matched to a gene. CDR3 amino acids: CASNPGGSETQYF. Here the CDR3 DNA reads TGTGCCAGCAACCCAGGGGGCAGCGAGACCCAGTACTTC.

This chain joins TRBV12-3 or TRBV12-4 and TRBJ2-3; 7 bases are shared with TRBD2. The CDR3 length is 13 residues. Trimming took 5 bases from V and 8 from J; bases not matched to a gene: 7. The CDR3 sequence is CASSTGLEGTQYF. The CDR3 region has the DNA TGTGCCAGCAGTACCGGACTAGAAGGTACGCAGTATTTT.

This chain links TRBV4-1 with TRBJ1-6; D is unclear. V was pared by 2 bases and J by 4 bases, with 12 bases between. This CDR3 is 16 amino acids long. Germline values: CDR1 MGHRA, CDR2 YSYEKL. The CDR3 nucleotides read TGCGCCAGCAGCCAACTACCCCATGAATATAATTCACCCCTCCACTTT. Protein sequence: CASSQLPHEYNSPLHF.

This chain connects TRBV7-9 to TRBJ1-2, with TRBD1 as a possible D gene (5 bases). This CDR3 is 16 amino acids long. Germline CDR1 and CDR2: SEHNR and FQNEAQ (reference sequence). V was cut by 5 bases and J by 4 bases, with 20 bases left in between. CDR3 in DNA: TGTGCCAGCAGCCTCAACGTCGGAGCAGGGATCTATGGCTACACCTTC. Its protein product is CASSLNVGAGIYGYTF.

The chain employs TRBV19 and TRBJ1-1; D perhaps matches TRBD1 (5 bases). In germline, CDR1 is LNHDA, CDR2 SQIVND (reference sequence). Trimming took off 6 bases at V and 3 bases at J, with 17 bases between the two ends. This CDR3 is 15 amino acids long. CDR3 protein: CASRPLFRRDTEAFF. DNA of the CDR3: TGTGCCAGTAGACCCCTTTTTCGCAGGGACACTGAAGCTTTCTTT.

V gene TRBV15 combines with J gene TRBJ1-4; D is possibly TRBD1 (6 bases). Germline assignment: CDR1 LNHNV and CDR2 YYDKDF (reference sequence). The ends were cut back, 3 bases at V and 11 bases at J, with 13 bases in the middle. This CDR3 comprises 13 residues. The CDR3 sequence: CATSSVQGFKLFF. The DNA for the CDR3 is TGTGCCACCAGCAGTGTACAGGGATTTAAACTGTTTTTT. Combining the CDR3 with reference TRBV15 and TRBJ1-4 gives the whole variable domain DAMVIQNPRYQVTQFGKPVTLSCSQTLNHNVMYWYQQKSSQAPKLLFHYYDKDFNNEADTPDNFQSRRPNTSFCFLDIRSPGLGDTAMYLCATSSVQGFKLFFGSGTQLSVL.

The gene calls are TRBV13 and TRBJ2-3; D is unresolved. Trimming took off 1 base at V and 2 bases at J, with 7 bases between the two ends. The CDR3 consists of 14 residues. From germline, CDR1 is PRHDT and CDR2 FYEKMQ (reference sequence). Here the CDR3 reads CASSLDFNTDTQYF. CDR3 in DNA: TGTGCCAGCAGCTTAGACTTTAACACAGATACGCAGTATTTT.

The CDR3 DNA reads TGTGCCAGCAGCGCGCAGGGGGATCAGCCCCAGCATTTT. Translated, it gives CASSAQGDQPQHF. V and J are TRBV9 and TRBJ1-5, with 7 bases aligning to TRBD1. CDR3 length equals 13 residues. The germline V gene encodes CDR1 SGDLS and CDR2 YYNGEE. The ends lost 3 bases at V and 5 bases at J; junction bases unmatched: 2.

This clone was seen only once. This chain links TRBV5-1 with TRBJ1-1, with 8 bases that match TRBD1. Germline CDR1 is SGHRS and CDR2 is YFSETQ. The CDR3 runs 15 residues. Trimming cost V 4 bases and J 5 bases; bases outside gene matches: 10. CDR3 residues: CASSLTQGAGTEAFF. Written as DNA, the CDR3 is TGCGCCAGCAGCCTAACTCAGGGGGCGGGTACTGAAGCTTTCTTT.

This chain uses TRBV4-1 with TRBJ2-7; D is possibly TRBD2 (5 bases). Germline V gene data show CDR1 as MGHRA and CDR2 as YSYEKL. V lost 2 bases and J lost 1, with 12 bases in between. CDR3 size: 15 residues. The CDR3 is CASSQPLTGSYEQYF. The CDR3 nucleotides read TGCGCCAGCAGCCAACCTTTAACGGGATCCTACGAGCAGTACTTC.

The chain joins TRBV3-1 (or the pseudogene TRBV3-2) to TRBJ2-1; no clear D gene. V was clipped by 3 bases and J by 9 bases, with 6 bases between them. Germline-derived CDR1 and CDR2 are LGHDT and YNNKEL (reference sequence). The CDR3 extends over 11 amino acids. The CDR3 reads CASSHSGEQFF. The CDR3 DNA follows: TGTGCCAGCAGCCACTCAGGTGAGCAGTTCTTC.

J is TRBJ2-4 and V is TRBV11-2; no firm D call. CDR1 is SGHAT, CDR2 FQNNGV, per germline. This CDR3 is built from 13 residues. V lost 5 bases and J lost 0, with 5 bases in between. CDR3 protein: CASSPIAKNIQYF. CDR3 nucleotide sequence: TGTGCCAGCAGCCCAATAGCCAAAAACATTCAGTACTTC.

Of note for this clone: The germline gene is not matched at one end of the junction; a read error may be the cause. The genes are TRBV5-5 and TRBJ2-5, with a possible D match to TRBD2 (5 bases). The CDR3 sequence is 15 residues long. Germline V CDR1 and CDR2: SGHKS, YYEKEE (reference sequence). The CDR3 DNA reads TGTGCCAGCAGCCCCTTTGAGGGCACCCAAGGGACCCAGTACTTC. Translated, it gives CASSPFEGTQGTQYF.

This clone was counted a single time. The chain joins TRBV30 to TRBJ1-1, with 7 bases matching TRBD1. Germline V lookup: CDR1 GTSNPN, CDR2 SVGIG (reference sequence). CDR3 length equals 13 residues. The J segment lost 11 bases and the V segment lost 2 bases, leaving 11 bases of the junction unmatched. CDR3 loop: CAWSSRHTGDAFF. The CDR3 DNA reads TGTGCCTGGAGTTCCCGTCATACAGGGGACGCTTTCTTT.

The chain recombines TRBV21-1 with TRBJ2-1; the listed D gene, TRBD2, was not tested against the DNA. TRBV21-1 has pseudogene status. The CDR3 consists of 15 residues. In DNA form, the CDR3 reads TGTGCCAGCAGCTGTCCGGCCGTCTTCGGGAATGAGCAGTTCTTC. It codes for CASSCPAVFGNEQFF.

J is TRBJ2-7 and V is TRBV28; TRBD1 agrees at 10 bases. From germline, CDR1 is MDHEN and CDR2 SYDVKM. V was clipped by 4 bases and J by 3 bases; unmatched bases: 6. The length of the CDR3 is 15 residues. CDR3 region: CASSSPGTGDYEQYF. The CDR3 DNA reads TGTGCCAGCAGTTCACCCGGGACAGGGGACTACGAGCAGTACTTC.

V usage is TRBV7-9 and J usage is TRBJ1-3; 9 bases are a match to TRBD1. Looked up from germline, CDR1 is SEHNR and CDR2 is FQNEAQ (reference sequence). Unmatched junction bases numbered 1, after V lost 5 bases and J lost 8 bases. The CDR3 is 12 amino acids. The CDR3 bases are TGTGCCAGCAGCCGGGACAGGGACACCATATATTTT. Translation gives CASSRDRDTIYF.

The chain is built from TRBV6-5 and TRBJ2-1; possibly TRBD1 for D (6 bases). The CDR3 has 16 residues. Trimming left V 2 bases short and J 8 bases short, with 19 bases between. The V gene's germline CDR1 is MNHEY and CDR2 SVGAGI. This chain's CDR3 is CASSYLQGRTRDEQFF. DNA of the CDR3: TGTGCCAGCAGTTACCTACAGGGTCGGACGCGGGATGAGCAGTTCTTC.